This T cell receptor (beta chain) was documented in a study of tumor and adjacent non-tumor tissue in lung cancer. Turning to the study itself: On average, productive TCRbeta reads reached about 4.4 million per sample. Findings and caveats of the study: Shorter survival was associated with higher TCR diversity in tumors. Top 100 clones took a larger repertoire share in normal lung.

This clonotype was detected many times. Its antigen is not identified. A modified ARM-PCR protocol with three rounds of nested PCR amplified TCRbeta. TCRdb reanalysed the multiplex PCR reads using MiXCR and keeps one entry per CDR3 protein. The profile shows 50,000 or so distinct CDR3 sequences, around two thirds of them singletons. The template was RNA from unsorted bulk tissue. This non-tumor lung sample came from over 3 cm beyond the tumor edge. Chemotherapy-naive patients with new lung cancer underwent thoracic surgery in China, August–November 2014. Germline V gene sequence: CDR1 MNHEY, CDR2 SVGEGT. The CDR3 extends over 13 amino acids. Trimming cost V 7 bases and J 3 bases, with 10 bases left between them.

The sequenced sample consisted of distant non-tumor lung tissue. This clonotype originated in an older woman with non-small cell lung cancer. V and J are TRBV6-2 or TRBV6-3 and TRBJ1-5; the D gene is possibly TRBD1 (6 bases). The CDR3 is CASKRDNNQPQHF. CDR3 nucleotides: TGTGCCAGCAAGAGGGACAACAATCAGCCCCAGCATTTT.